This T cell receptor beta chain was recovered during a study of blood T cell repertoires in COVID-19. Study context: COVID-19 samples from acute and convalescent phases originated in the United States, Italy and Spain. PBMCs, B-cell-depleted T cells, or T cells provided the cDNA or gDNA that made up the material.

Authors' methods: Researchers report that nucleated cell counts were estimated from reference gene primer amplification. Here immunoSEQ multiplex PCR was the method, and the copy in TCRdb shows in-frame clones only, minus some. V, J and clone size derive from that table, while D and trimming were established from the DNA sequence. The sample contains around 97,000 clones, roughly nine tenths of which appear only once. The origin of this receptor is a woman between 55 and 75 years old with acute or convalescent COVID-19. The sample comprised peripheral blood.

In nucleotides, the CDR3 is TGTGCCAGCACCACCAGTGGGAGGGGGGTAAATTCACCCCTCCACTTT. Residues: CASTTSGRGVNSPLHF. This chain uses TRBV28 with TRBJ1-6, with D perhaps TRBD1 (6 bases). The CDR3 is made up of 16 amino acids. Germline CDR1 reads MDHEN; CDR2 reads SYDVKM. Trimming pared 7 bases from V and 7 bases from J, leaving 20 bases between.